Included here is one T cell receptor (beta chain) sequence, with context. This clonotype was detected many times. Its antigen is currently not known. Base qualities are not provided; no much larger clone lies one nucleotide away. Libraries came from PCR. The sequencer was an Illumina HiSeq 2500. To normalize quantification of the TCRbeta repertoire, the TCR libraries were built with molecular barcoding that relied on unique molecular identifiers. The public reads were quality trimmed at Q25 with fastp and then assembled into clones with MiXCR by TCRdb, keeping productive beta chains. Every distinct CDR3 protein forms one entry, paired with its most common genes and DNA. This sample is represented by under 300,000 distinct CDR3 sequences; about 9.9% of them were singletons. The ten largest account for around 24% of the sample. Its CDR3 holds 15 amino acids, cysteine through phenylalanine. The kept DNA is CDR3 alone, 45 bases in frame from the first base. V sheds 0 bases and J sheds 5 bases, leaving 10 bases between their ends. CDR1 and CDR2, looked up from the germline V gene, are SGHTA and FQGNSA.

The treatment or condition label corresponds to: allogeneic hematopoietic cell transplantation with graft depleted of TCRalphabeta T cells and CD19 B cells. The transplant recipients were children given TCRalphabeta/CD19-depleted allogeneic hematopoietic cell grafts. The sample comes from a study of T-cell reconstitution after alpha-beta-depleted transplantation in children (dated by TCRdb to the mid-2010s). For the wider study: The study quantitatively tracked T-cell immune reconstitution after TCRalphabeta/CD19-depleted allogeneic hematopoietic cell transplantation in children using TCR repertoire profiling. Here is what the overall study found, with its caveats: In some patients, high TCRbeta diversity at day 60 was attributed to recipient T cells and intrathymic progenitors that had survived conditioning. Hyperexpanded clone frequencies declined over subsequent months; after one year, T-cell counts and TCRbeta diversity were mostly attributed to newly produced T cells. The apparently early alphabetaT-cell count recovery about two months after transplant was reportedly dependent on only several hundred rapidly expanded clones derived from non-depleted graft cells.

Recombination connected TRBV7-2 to TRBJ2-2; possibly the D gene is TRBD2, per 6 matching bases. The sequencing here drew on peripheral blood, taken 180 days after TCRalphabeta/CD19-depleted stem cell transplant. This receptor was obtained from a male patient aged 2-10 years who had a stem cell transplant for chronic granulomatous disease, so the T cells may come from the graft donor. The nucleotide sequence is given as TGTGCCAGCAGCTTAGCGCGGGGAAATACCGGGGAGCTGTTTTTT. This gives the protein CASSLARGNTGELFF.